These 10 T cell receptor beta chains were all obtained from the same sample, sequenced in a study of blood T cell repertoires in COVID-19. TCRdb's copy holds only in-frame clones and misses some; the assay was immunoSEQ multiplex PCR. The table has over 110,000 clones, around 82% seen once. Sample: PBMCs or T cells enriched from blood (not recorded which). All receptors derive from a man aged 50 to 59 in a cohort exposed to, infected with or recovered from COVID-19 (not recorded which).

The chain links TRBV12-5 to TRBJ2-5; 7 positions agree with TRBD2. This CDR3 spans 14 amino acids. CDR1 LGHNT and CDR2 FRNRAP come from the germline V gene. With V trimmed by 5 bases and J by 4 bases, 7 bases remained unmatched. CDR3 in DNA: TGTGCTAGTGGTGGGGGGGATCTATCAGAGACCCAGTACTTC. This encodes CASGGGDLSETQYF.

The chain joins TRBV9 to TRBJ2-7, with TRBD2 matching 8 bases. J was trimmed by 3 bases and V by 4 bases; bases with no gene match: 3. The CDR3 contains 13 residues. Germline loops: CDR1 SGDLS, CDR2 YYNGEE. The CDR3 sequence is CASSSGGLYEQYF. The CDR3 DNA is TGTGCCAGCAGCTCGGGGGGGCTCTACGAGCAGTACTTC.

The chain couples TRBV6-5 to TRBJ2-7; 7 bases are shared with TRBD1. The CDR3 sequence is 14 residues long. CDR1 MNHEY and CDR2 SVGAGI come from the germline V gene. V was clipped by 6 bases and J by 2 bases; unmatched bases: 7. The CDR3 DNA is TGTGCCAGCAGAAACCGGGACAGACCCTACGAGCAGTACTTC. Translation gives CASRNRDRPYEQYF.

The chain employs TRBV6-2 or TRBV6-3 and TRBJ2-1, with TRBD2 matching 10 bases. CDR3 length: 14 residues. V trimming: 2 bases; J trimming: 8 bases; junction bases outside the gene matches: 3. Germline lookup yields CDR1 MNHEY and CDR2 SVGEGT. The CDR3 loop is CASSYTSGVYEQFF. CDR3 bases: TGTGCCAGCAGTTACACTAGCGGGGTATATGAGCAGTTCTTC.

The rearrangement uses TRBV7-2 and TRBJ1-2, with D possibly matching TRBD1 (6 bases). V lost 4 bases to trimming and J lost 7 bases, with 13 bases between them. Germline lookup yields CDR1 SGHTA and CDR2 FQGNSA. This CDR3 has 13 residues. In nucleotides, the CDR3 is TGTGCCAGCAGCTCAGATCAGGGGTTTGGCTACACCTTC. Translated, it gives CASSSDQGFGYTF.

The gene calls are TRBV3-1 (or the pseudogene TRBV3-2) and TRBJ2-1; 11 nucleotides line up with TRBD2. The CDR3 contains 16 residues. Germline CDR1 and CDR2: LGHDT and YNNKEL (reference sequence). V dropped 3 bases and J dropped 9; count of bases not matched to a gene: 10. In DNA, the CDR3 is TGTGCCAGCAGCCACTTCTTAGCGGGAGGGCCAGGTGAGCAGTTCTTC. It yields the protein CASSHFLAGGPGEQFF.

The rearrangement links TRBV28 to TRBJ2-7; 9 bases line up with TRBD2. The CDR3 is 14 residues long. V trimming: 5 bases; J trimming: 6 bases; junction bases outside the gene matches: 8. Germline assignment: CDR1 MDHEN and CDR2 SYDVKM. CDR3 coding DNA: TGTGCCAGCAGTGGTGCGGGAGGGCCGGGCGAGCAGTACTTC. Translating gives CASSGAGGPGEQYF. The whole variable domain, filled in from reference TRBV28 and TRBJ2-7, reads DVKVTQSSRYLVKRTGEKVFLECVQDMDHENMFWYRQDPGLGLRLIYFSYDVKMKEKGDIPEGYSVSREKKERFSLILESASTNQTSMYLCASSGAGGPGEQYFGPGTRLTVT.

The rearrangement uses TRBV30 and TRBJ2-7; D might be TRBD1 (6 bases). Trimming shortened V by 7 bases and J by 0 bases, and 13 bases separated the two germline ends. This CDR3 has 13 residues. Per germline, CDR1 GTSNPN and CDR2 SVGIG (reference sequence). This chain's CDR3 is CAYLGADSYEQYF. The CDR3 DNA reads TGTGCCTACTTGGGGGCCGACTCCTACGAGCAGTACTTC.

The gene calls are TRBV5-1 and TRBJ2-7; TRBD1 matches 9 bases. Germline V CDR1 and CDR2: SGHRS, YFSETQ. Unmatched junction bases numbered 10, after V lost 8 bases and J lost 4 bases. CDR3 size: 14 residues. CDR3: CASVAGTGTYEQYF. The CDR3 DNA is TGCGCCAGTGTAGCCGGGACAGGGACGTACGAGCAGTACTTC.

This clone was recorded only once. The chain links TRBV3-1 (or the pseudogene TRBV3-2) to TRBJ1-3; D uncertain. This CDR3 region has 14 residues. CDR1 LGHDT and CDR2 YNNKEL come from the germline V gene (reference sequence). Trimming removed 1 base from V and 7 bases from J, with 11 bases in between. CDR3 amino acids: CASSQVAARNTIYF. The CDR3 DNA reads TGTGCCAGCAGCCAAGTCGCAGCTAGGAACACCATATATTTT.